This TCR beta chain appears in the sequencing data of a study of cytomegalovirus exposure and HLA in healthy donors. PCR primers comprised 60 Vbeta and 13 Jbeta primers. Libraries were prepared by immunoSEQ multiplex PCR; TCRdb keeps only in-frame clonotypes and omits some of them. The sample lists more than 150,000 clones; approximately 80% were seen once. The V gene end was trimmed by 2 bases and the J gene end by 2 bases; junction bases not matched to a gene: 1. Germline V gene sequence: CDR1 SGHRS, CDR2 YFSETQ. The CDR3 has 15 residues. The chain combines TRBV5-1 with TRBJ2-1; 10 bases are a match to TRBD2. The clonotype originates from a woman aged 45-65 years in good health and CMV-seropositive. Sequences were obtained from PBMCs. The CDR3 nucleotides read TGCGCCAGCAGCTTTACTAGCGGGACCTACAATGAGCAGTTCTTC. It yields the protein CASSFTSGTYNEQFF.